This TCR beta chain was observed in a study of siplizumab effects on memory and regulatory T cells. Study-level findings and limits: In siplizumab cultures, the suppressive function of proliferating Tregs remained unconfirmed. Of the alloreactive clones, only a minor fraction mapped to unstimulated subsets. Apparently key alloresponse contributors, naive T cells also seemed more diverse than memory cells.

Only in-frame clones appear in the TCRdb table, and some are missing; sequencing was by immunoSEQ multiplex PCR. The sample contains 90,000 to 140,000 clones, roughly 91% of which appear only once. On this clone itself: Its antigen remains unknown.

Trimming took 5 bases from V and 2 from J; bases not matched to a gene: 2. From germline, CDR1 is SGHTA and CDR2 FQGTGA. The CDR3 is 13 residues long. The J gene is TRBJ2-5, the V gene TRBV7-3, with 7 bases lining up with TRBD1. Sequencing was performed on CD4+ T cells sorted from blood. The clonotype was recovered from a human donor in good health. The CDR3 loop reads CASSPRGQETQYF. CDR3 coding DNA: TGTGCCAGCAGCCCCAGGGGGCAAGAGACCCAGTACTTC.